Below, 2 T cell receptor beta chains from the same sample are listed, as sequenced in a study of cytomegalovirus exposure and HLA in healthy donors. Use of 60 Vbeta and 13 Jbeta primers characterized the PCR. Generated by immunoSEQ multiplex PCR, the TCRdb table keeps only in-frame clones and is missing some. The table has some 32,000 clones, about 87% seen once; the top ten hold 2.5% to 3.5%. The sequenced sample consisted of PBMCs. All receptors come from a boy between 5 and 17 years old in good health and CMV-seronegative.

The chain joins TRBV7-9 to TRBJ2-1; a possible D gene is TRBD1 (7 bases). V lost 5 bases and J 0 bases, leaving 11 bases between the germline ends. The CDR3 spans 15 residues. Looked up from germline, CDR1 is SEHNR and CDR2 is FQNEAQ (reference sequence). The CDR3 sequence: CASSAGQSSYNEQFF. CDR3 coding DNA: TGTGCCAGCAGCGCGGGACAGAGCTCCTACAATGAGCAGTTCTTC.

The V and J genes are TRBV4-1 and TRBJ2-7; D is perhaps TRBD2 (6 bases). V lost 3 bases, J lost 7 bases, and 22 bases lay in between. This CDR3 spans 16 amino acids. Germline assignment: CDR1 MGHRA and CDR2 YSYEKL. CDR3 in amino acids: CASSQEIGQAGGEQYF. The CDR3 DNA reads as TGCGCCAGCAGCCAGGAAATCGGTCAGGCAGGAGGGGAGCAGTACTTC.